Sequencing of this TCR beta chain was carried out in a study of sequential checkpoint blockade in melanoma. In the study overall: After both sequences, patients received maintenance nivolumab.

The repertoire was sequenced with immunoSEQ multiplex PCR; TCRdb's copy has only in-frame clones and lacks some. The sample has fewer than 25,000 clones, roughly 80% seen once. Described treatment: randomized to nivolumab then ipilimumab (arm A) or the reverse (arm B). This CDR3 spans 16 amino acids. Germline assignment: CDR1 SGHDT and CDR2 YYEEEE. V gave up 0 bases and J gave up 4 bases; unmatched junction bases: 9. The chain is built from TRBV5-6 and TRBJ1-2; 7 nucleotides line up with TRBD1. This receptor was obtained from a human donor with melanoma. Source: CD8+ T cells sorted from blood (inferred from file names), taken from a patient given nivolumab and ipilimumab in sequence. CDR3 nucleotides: TGTGCCAGCAGCTTGGAACTGACAGGGCCGCGCTATGGCTACACCTTC. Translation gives CASSLELTGPRYGYTF.